This is a list of T cell receptor beta chains from one sample in a study of lymphopenia after photon versus proton radiotherapy. Some clones are missing from TCRdb's copy, which holds only in-frame ones; the method was immunoSEQ multiplex PCR. The sample holds more than 70,000 clones, about 86% seen once. The sample consisted of peripheral blood, taken from a patient treated with proton-based radiotherapy. These TCRs come from a man in his 60s with pancreatic cancer. CDR3s include the opening cysteine and the closing phenylalanine or tryptophan. The D gene is left open where the match is weak. Size is stated for part of the rows, as once, few or many counts, or as a class when the clone is expanded.

TRBV9	-	TRBJ2-7	-	TGTGCCAGCAGCCCCCGCGACAGCTACGAGCAGTACTTC	CASSPRDSYEQYF
TRBV11-3	-	TRBJ1-3	-	TGTGCCAGCAGCTTAGGGGGGACGGTTGGAAACACCATATATTTT	CASSLGGTVGNTIYF
TRBV2	TRBD1	TRBJ1-1	-	TGTGCCAGCACTCCGACAGGGGGCGGGACTGAAGCTTTCTTT	CASTPTGGGTEAFF
TRBV7-2	-	TRBJ2-7	-	TGTGCCAGCAGCTTAGCGGGGTATGCCCCCTACGAGCAGTACTTC	CASSLAGYAPYEQYF
TRBV28	-	TRBJ2-7	once	TGTGCCAGCAGTGGGCGGGTTGGGGGTTGGCAGTACTTC	CASSGRVGGWQYF
TRBV5-8	TRBD1	TRBJ1-2	-	TGTGCCAGCAGCTTGGTATCAGGGGGTGACTATGGCTACACCTTC	CASSLVSGGDYGYTF
TRBV27	TRBD2	TRBJ2-1	-	TGTGCCAGCAGTTTAAGACTAGCGGGAGCCCTCAATGAGCAGTTCTTC	CASSLRLAGALNEQFF
TRBV28	-	TRBJ2-2	once	TGTGCCAGCAGTTTCACTTTAGGCACCGGGGAGCTGTTTTTT	CASSFTLGTGELFF
TRBV4-3	TRBD2	TRBJ2-3	-	TGCGCCAGCAGCCCACGAGCGGGAGGGGTGACAGATACGCAGTATTTT	CASSPRAGGVTDTQYF
TRBV19	-	TRBJ2-5	once	TGTGCCAGTAAGGAGGATGCGGACGGCCCCTGGGAGACCCAGTACTTC	CASKEDADGPWETQYF
TRBV10-2	-	TRBJ2-7	-	TGCGCCAGCGGAGACAATCACTACGAGCAGTACTTC	CASGDNHYEQYF
TRBV5-1	-	TRBJ2-1	-	TGCGCCACCCGATTTGCGGGATCCAATGAGCAGTTCTTC	CATRFAGSNEQFF
TRBV12-2	-	TRBJ1-5	-	TGTGCAAGTCGCTTAGGACAGAAAAATAATCAGCCCCAGCATTTT	CASRLGQKNNQPQHF
TRBV6-5	-	TRBJ1-2	once	TGTGCCAGCCGGGACCCCGTGTCAGACTATGGCTACACCTTC	CASRDPVSDYGYTF
TRBV29-1	-	TRBJ2-3	-	TGCAGCGTTAGTAGGGCGGGTAGCACAGATACGCAGTATTTT	CSVSRAGSTDTQYF
TRBV20-1	-	TRBJ2-1	-	TGCAGTGCTAGAGGGGTAAATGAGCAGTTCTTC	CSARGVNEQFF
TRBV29-1	TRBD2	TRBJ2-7	-	TGCAGCGTTTTAATCAGCGGGAGGAGCGAGCAGTACTTC	CSVLISGRSEQYF
TRBV27	TRBD2	TRBJ2-3	-	TGTGCCAGCAGTTTGGGACTAGCGGCAATTAACACAGATACGCAGTATTTT	CASSLGLAAINTDTQYF
TRBV7-3	TRBD1	TRBJ2-1	-	TGTGCCAGCAGCATCTACGACAGGGGGTCGGCCTACAATGAGCAGTTCTTC	CASSIYDRGSAYNEQFF
TRBV7-2	TRBD1	TRBJ2-7	-	TGTGCCAGCAGTTTGGGACAGGCTCCCTACGAGCAGTACTTC	CASSLGQAPYEQYF
TRBV5-6	-	TRBJ1-3	-	TGTGCCAGCAGCTTGAGGGGGGGCACTGGAAACACCATATATTTT	CASSLRGGTGNTIYF
TRBV30	-	TRBJ1-2	few	TGTGCCTGGGGACCGACTGGCTACACCTTC	CAWGPTGYTF
TRBV19	-	TRBJ1-2	-	TGTGCCAGTAGGCCAGGGGCTGGGTATGGCTACACCTTC	CASRPGAGYGYTF
TRBV27	-	TRBJ2-7	-	TGTGCCAGCAGTTTATCGTGGGGGGACTACGAGCAGTACTTC	CASSLSWGDYEQYF
TRBV18	-	TRBJ1-4	-	TGTGCCAGCTCACCAGGGATGGACGAAAAACTGTTTTTT	CASSPGMDEKLFF
TRBV6-6	-	TRBJ2-7	-	TGTGCCAGCCAAGACCGAGGCTACGAGCAGTACTTC	CASQDRGYEQYF
TRBV28	-	TRBJ1-1	-	TGTGCCAGCAGAGTAGGGAGCACTGAAGCTTTCTTT	CASRVGSTEAFF
TRBV6-6	TRBD2	TRBJ2-7	-	TGTGCCAGCAGTTACTCGGGCGGGAGCTACGAGCAGTACTTC	CASSYSGGSYEQYF
TRBV21-1	-	TRBJ2-1	-	TGTGCCAGCCAAATCCCCCCCGAGGGCCGGGGAGACAATGAGCAGTTCTTC	CASQIPPEGRGDNEQFF
TRBV5-1	-	TRBJ1-1	-	TGCGCCAGCAGCCCCGGGCAGGTAGGCAAAACTGAAGCTTTCTTT	CASSPGQVGKTEAFF
TRBV11-2	-	TRBJ1-2	-	TGTGCCAGCAGCATCGGACAGCTTGATGGCTACACCTTC	CASSIGQLDGYTF
TRBV19	-	TRBJ2-7	-	TGTGCCAGTAGTACCACAGCTTCCTACGGGCAGTACTTC	CASSTTASYGQYF
TRBV7-3	TRBD2	TRBJ2-7	few	TGTGCCAGCAGCACGGGACTAGCGGGCGAGCAGTACTTC	CASSTGLAGEQYF
TRBV5-4	-	TRBJ2-1	once	TGTGCAAGCTCGTCGGTGGGGCAAAACAATGAGCAGTTCTTC	CASSSVGQNNEQFF
TRBV2	-	TRBJ1-5	-	TGTGCCAGCAGTGGGCAGTCAGGCAATCAGCCCCAGCATTTT	CASSGQSGNQPQHF
TRBV6-6	TRBD1	TRBJ1-1	-	TGTGCCAGCAGTTACCCAGGGGGCGGTACTGAAGCTTTCTTT	CASSYPGGGTEAFF
TRBV16	-	TRBJ2-7	-	TGTGCCAGCAGCCAATCATCCCAGTACTACGAGCAGTACTTC	CASSQSSQYYEQYF
TRBV28	TRBD1	TRBJ1-2	once	TGTGCCAGCAGTTGGGGCCGGGACAGGGACTATGGCTACACCTTC	CASSWGRDRDYGYTF
TRBV19	TRBD1	TRBJ1-5	-	TGTGCCAGTAACATCAAAGCCGGACAGGGTAATCAGCCCCAGCATTTT	CASNIKAGQGNQPQHF
TRBV30	-	TRBJ1-3	-	TGTGCCTGGAGGGGTCCGGGACAAGGCTCTGGAAACACCATATATTTT	CAWRGPGQGSGNTIYF
TRBV7-2	TRBD1	TRBJ2-6	few	TGTGCCAGCATCTTTCCGGGACAGCGAATCGTCCTGACTTTC	CASIFPGQRIVLTF
TRBV11-3	-	TRBJ1-1	-	TGTGCCAGCAGCTTATACAGGACTGAAGCTTTCTTT	CASSLYRTEAFF
TRBV11-2	-	TRBJ2-3	once	TGTGCCAGCAGGCGCCTAGCGACAATCCTTCTTACTAGCACAGATACGCAGTATTTT	CASRRLATILLTSTDTQYF